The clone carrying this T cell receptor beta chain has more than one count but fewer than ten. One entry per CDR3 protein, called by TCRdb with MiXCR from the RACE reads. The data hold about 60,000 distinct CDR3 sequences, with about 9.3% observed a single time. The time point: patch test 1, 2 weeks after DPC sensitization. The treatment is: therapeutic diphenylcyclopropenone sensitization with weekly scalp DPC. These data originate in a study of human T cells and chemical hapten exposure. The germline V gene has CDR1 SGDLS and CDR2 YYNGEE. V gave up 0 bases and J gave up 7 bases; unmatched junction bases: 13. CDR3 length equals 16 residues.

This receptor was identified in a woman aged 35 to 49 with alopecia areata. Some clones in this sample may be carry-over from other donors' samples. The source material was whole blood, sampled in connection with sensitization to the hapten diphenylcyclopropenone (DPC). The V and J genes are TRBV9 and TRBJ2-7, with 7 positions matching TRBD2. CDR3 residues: CASSVASGGSLREQYF. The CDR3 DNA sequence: TGTGCCAGCAGCGTAGCTTCGGGGGGTTCGCTTCGGGAGCAGTACTTC.